Shown below are 5 T cell receptor beta chains from a single sample sequenced in a study of T-cell memory formation after mild COVID-19. TCRdb re-called the 5' RACE reads with MiXCR, one entry per CDR3 protein. The repertoire holds roughly 190,000 distinct CDR3 sequences, with around 30% as singletons. The sample comprised PBMCs or a T cell subset sorted from them (not recorded which). These TCRs come from an adult woman who had mild COVID-19 (a few samples of this study predate the infection). Cell type and time point are not known.

The chain employs TRBV5-1 and TRBJ2-7; 9 bases fit TRBD1. The junction had 7 bases not matched to a gene; V was cut back by 4 bases and J by 2 bases. The CDR3 runs 15 residues. Germline V CDR1 and CDR2: SGHRS, YFSETQ. The CDR3 DNA sequence: TGCGCCAGCAGCGGAGGGACAGGGAGTACCTACGAGCAGTACTTC. It codes for CASSGGTGSTYEQYF.

The chain has TRBV9 and TRBJ2-3, with 7 bases identical to TRBD1. V was clipped by 4 bases and J by 6 bases; unmatched bases: 11. The V gene's germline CDR1 is SGDLS and CDR2 YYNGEE. The CDR3 has 15 amino acids. Here the CDR3 reads CASSPRTGSVDTQYF. In DNA form, the CDR3 reads TGTGCCAGCAGCCCCCGGACAGGTTCCGTCGATACGCAGTATTTT.

This clonotype was recorded a few times. The gene calls are TRBV18 and TRBJ1-2; the D is unclear. The CDR3 totals 16 residues. Germline CDR1 KGHSH, CDR2 LQKENI. V lost 2 bases, J lost 5 bases, and 18 bases lay in between. DNA for the CDR3: TGTGCCAGCTCACCAGTGAGTTTCCCCCAGGAGTATGGCTACACCTTC. Translation: CASSPVSFPQEYGYTF. Full variable domain (missing parts from reference TRBV18 and TRBJ1-2): NAGVMQNPRHLVRRRGQEARLRCSPMKGHSHVYWYRQLPEEGLKFMVYLQKENIIDESGMPKERFSAEFPKEGPSILRIQQVVRGDSAAYFCASSPVSFPQEYGYTFGSGTRLTVV.

This chain links TRBV7-2 with TRBJ2-1; D might be TRBD2 (6 bases). The germline CDR1 and CDR2 sequences are SGHTA and FQGNSA. Trimming took off 4 bases at V and 7 bases at J, with 17 bases between the two ends. The CDR3 has 15 amino acids. CDR3 sequence (DNA): TGTGCCAGCAGCTCGCGGGGTGTCGCCAATAATGAGCAGTTCTTC. It yields the protein CASSSRGVANNEQFF.

V and J are TRBV10-3 and TRBJ2-7; 7 nucleotides agree with TRBD2. Germline CDR1 and CDR2: ENHRY and SYGVKD. V was clipped by 8 bases and J by 6 bases; unmatched bases: 10. The CDR3 consists of 13 residues. This CDR3 is CAIRGGGLREQYF. CDR3 coding DNA: TGTGCCATCCGTGGCGGGGGTCTACGCGAGCAGTACTTC.